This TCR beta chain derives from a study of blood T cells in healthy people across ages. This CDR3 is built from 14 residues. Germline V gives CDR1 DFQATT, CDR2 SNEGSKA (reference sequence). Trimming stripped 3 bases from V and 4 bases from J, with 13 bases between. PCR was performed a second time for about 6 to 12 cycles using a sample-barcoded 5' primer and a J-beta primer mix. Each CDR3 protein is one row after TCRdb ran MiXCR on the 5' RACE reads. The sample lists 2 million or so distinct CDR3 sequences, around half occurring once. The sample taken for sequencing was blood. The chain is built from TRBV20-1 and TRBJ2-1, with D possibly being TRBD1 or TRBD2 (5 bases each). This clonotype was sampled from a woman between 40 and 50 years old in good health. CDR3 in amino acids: CSASIKEGYNEQFF. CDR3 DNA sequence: TGCAGTGCTAGCATAAAAGAGGGGTACAATGAGCAGTTCTTC.